Listed here are 5 T cell receptor beta chains from one sample, sequenced in a study of response to subunit inactivated influenza vaccine. TCRdb reprocessed the RT-PCR reads via MiXCR and lists one record per CDR3 protein. This sample has about 240,000 distinct CDR3 sequences, with about 12% found just once. Sequencing was performed on non-naive T cells sorted from PBMCs, taken 14 to 15 days before vaccination. The receptors come from a man aged 50-59 years who received an inactivated influenza vaccine.

This clonotype is categorized as medium-sized. The J gene is TRBJ2-2, the V gene TRBV29-1; 10 bases map to TRBD2. In germline, CDR1 is SQVTM, CDR2 ANQGSEA. V gave up 7 bases and J gave up 5 bases; unmatched junction bases: 4. The CDR3 covers 13 residues. CDR3 in DNA: TGCAGCGCCTCTAGCGGGAGTACCGGGGAGCTGTTTTTT. Encoded protein: CSASSGSTGELFF.

The chain has TRBV20-1 and TRBJ2-1, with 14 nucleotides matching TRBD2. V was clipped by 6 bases and J by 5 bases; unmatched bases: 0. Germline values: CDR1 DFQATT, CDR2 SNEGSKA (reference sequence). There are 13 residues in the CDR3. In nucleotides, the CDR3 is TGCAGTGCGGGACTAGCGGGGGACAATGAGCAGTTCTTC. This translates into CSAGLAGDNEQFF.

This clonotype showed up just a few times. The V gene is TRBV7-9, the J gene TRBJ2-7; possible D gene TRBD2, 5 bases. Trimming pared 5 bases from V and 3 bases from J, leaving 11 bases between. Germline lookup yields CDR1 SEHNR and CDR2 FQNEAQ (reference sequence). The CDR3 runs to 13 residues. CDR3 nucleotide sequence: TGTGCCAGCAGCGCCATTGGGAGCTACGAGCAGTACTTC. It is translated as CASSAIGSYEQYF.

As DNA, the CDR3 is TGTGCCAGCAGCCCTTCTCCGGGCAGAGGAAACACCATATATTTT. Translating it yields CASSPSPGRGNTIYF. The chain carries TRBV5-5 and TRBJ1-3, with D unclear. Germline loops: CDR1 SGHKS, CDR2 YYEKEE (reference sequence). CDR3 length equals 15 residues. Trimming shortened V by 4 bases and J by 4 bases, and 15 bases separated the two germline ends.

This clonotype was found a few times. V usage is TRBV12-3 or TRBV12-4 and J usage is TRBJ2-2; D tentatively reads TRBD1 or TRBD2 (6 bases each). With 7 bases removed from V and 4 bases from J, the gap between germline ends came to 10 bases. The CDR3 totals 13 residues. The CDR3 coding sequence is TGTGCCAGCACCGGGGGCCGCACCGGGGAGCTGTTTTTT. Translation gives CASTGGRTGELFF.